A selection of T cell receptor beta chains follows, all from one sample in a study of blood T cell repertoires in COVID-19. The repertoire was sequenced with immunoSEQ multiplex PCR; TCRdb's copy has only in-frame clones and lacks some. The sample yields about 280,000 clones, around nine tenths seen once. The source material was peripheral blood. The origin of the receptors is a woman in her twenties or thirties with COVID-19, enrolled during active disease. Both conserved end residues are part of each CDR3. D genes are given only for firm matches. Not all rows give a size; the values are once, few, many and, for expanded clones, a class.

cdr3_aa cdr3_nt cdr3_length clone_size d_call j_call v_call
CASRSMAGGIYEQFF TGTGCCAGCAGGTCTATGGCAGGGGGCATCTATGAGCAGTTCTTC 15 NA TRBD1 TRBJ2-1 TRBV28
CASSPRQSYEQYF TGTGCCAGCAGTCCTCGACAGTCCTACGAGCAGTACTTC 13 NA NA TRBJ2-7 TRBV6-6
CASSLGQGGDTQYF TGCGCCAGCAGCCTAGGACAGGGCGGAGATACGCAGTATTTT 14 NA TRBD1 TRBJ2-3 TRBV4-1
CASSRRTGAQETQYF TGTGCCAGCAGCCGACGGACAGGGGCCCAAGAGACCCAGTACTTC 15 NA TRBD1 TRBJ2-5 TRBV3-1/TRBV3-2
CASSSGTGIYNEQFF TGTGCCAGCAGTTCCGGGACAGGGATATACAATGAGCAGTTCTTC 15 NA TRBD1 TRBJ2-1 TRBV5-4
CASSGAWREGTDTQYF TGTGCCAGCAGCGGCGCGTGGCGGGAGGGCACAGATACGCAGTATTTT 16 NA TRBD2 TRBJ2-3 TRBV5-6
CASRKREGNNEQFF TGTGCCAGCAGGAAGCGGGAGGGGAACAATGAGCAGTTCTTC 14 few TRBD2 TRBJ2-1 TRBV2
CASRFRGGDEKLFF TGTGCCAGCAGATTTCGAGGGGGCGATGAAAAACTGTTTTTT 14 NA TRBD1 TRBJ1-4 TRBV2
CASSPGTRLELFF TGTGCCAGCAGCCCCGGGACTAGACTGGAGCTGTTTTTT 13 NA TRBD2 TRBJ2-2 TRBV7-2
CASTLWGGEDNEQFF TGTGCCAGCACCCTATGGGGGGGGGAGGACAATGAGCAGTTCTTC 15 NA TRBD2 TRBJ2-1 TRBV2
CASSPLASYNEQFF TGTGCCAGTAGCCCACTAGCGTCCTACAATGAGCAGTTCTTC 14 NA TRBD2 TRBJ2-1 TRBV19
CASSVEGKREAFF TGTGCCAGCAGCGTAGAGGGGAAGAGAGAAGCTTTCTTT 13 once NA TRBJ1-1 TRBV9
CSVEAQETQYF TGCAGCGTTGAGGCCCAAGAGACCCAGTACTTC 11 NA NA TRBJ2-5 TRBV29-1
CATMGQNSYEQYF TGTGCCACCATGGGACAGAATTCCTACGAGCAGTACTTC 13 few TRBD1 TRBJ2-7 TRBV2
CASRNFCASSKKRKGFHTGELFF NA 23 NA NA TRBJ2-2 TRBV21-1
CASSQTEGTGELFF TGTGCCAGCAGCCAAACCGAGGGAACCGGGGAGCTGTTTTTT 14 NA NA TRBJ2-2 TRBV3-1/TRBV3-2